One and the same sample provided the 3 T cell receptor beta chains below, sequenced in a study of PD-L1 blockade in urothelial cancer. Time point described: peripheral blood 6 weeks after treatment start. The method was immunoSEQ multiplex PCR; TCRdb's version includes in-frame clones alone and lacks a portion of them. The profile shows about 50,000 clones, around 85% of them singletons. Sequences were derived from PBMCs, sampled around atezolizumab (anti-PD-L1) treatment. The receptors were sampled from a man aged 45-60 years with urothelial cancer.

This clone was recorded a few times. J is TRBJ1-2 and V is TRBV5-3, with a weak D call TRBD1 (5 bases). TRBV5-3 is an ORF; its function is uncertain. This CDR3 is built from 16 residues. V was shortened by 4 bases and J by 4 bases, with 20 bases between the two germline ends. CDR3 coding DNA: TGTGCCAGAAGCCCGCTTAAGAGGCAGGGTATCTATGGCTACACCTTC. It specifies CARSPLKRQGIYGYTF.

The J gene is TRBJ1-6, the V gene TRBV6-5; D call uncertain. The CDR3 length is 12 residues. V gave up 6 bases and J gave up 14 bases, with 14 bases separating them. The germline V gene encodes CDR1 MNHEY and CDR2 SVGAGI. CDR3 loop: CASRSGLLALHF. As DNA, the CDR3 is TGTGCCAGCAGGAGCGGACTTCTGGCCCTCCACTTT.

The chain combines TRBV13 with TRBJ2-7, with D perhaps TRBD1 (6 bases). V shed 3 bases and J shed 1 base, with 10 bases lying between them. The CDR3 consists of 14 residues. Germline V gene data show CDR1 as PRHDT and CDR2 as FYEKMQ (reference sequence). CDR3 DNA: TGTGCCAGCAGCTTCTGGGGGCCTTCCTACGAGCAGTACTTC. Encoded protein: CASSFWGPSYEQYF.